The clone carrying this T cell receptor (beta chain) was detected only once. Its antigen is unidentified. V shed 4 bases and J shed 8 bases, with 14 bases lying between them. CDR3 size: 13 residues. The germline V gene has CDR1 MNHNS and CDR2 SASEGT. Naive CD8 populations comprised CD45RO-negative cells positively selected for CCR7, excluding terminally differentiated effector memory CD45RA+ cells. Each sorted subset replicate got 200 ng genomic DNA, 25,000 to 30,000 genomes. TCRdb keeps only in-frame clones here, not all; method: immunoSEQ multiplex PCR. Of 600,000 or so clones in the sample, 85% to 95% were seen once. This entry is derived from a study of shared clonotypes between healthy human individuals. Study details: Contributing individuals were two females and three males aged 18 to 49.

Findings and caveats of the study: A reduction in generation probabilities was seen for non-shared clonotypes relative to those shared by all four donors. At large depth, rarefaction still showed sorted-subset sequencing to be incomplete.

Sequenced: naive CD8+ T cells sorted from blood. The clonotype comes from a young woman in good health. The chain carries TRBV6-1 and TRBJ1-1, with D uncertain. The CDR3 DNA sequence: TGTGCCAGCAGTGGCCAGCGGACCGCAGAAGCTTTCTTT. Its translation: CASSGQRTAEAFF.